The present T cell receptor beta chain was sequenced within a study of cytomegalovirus exposure and HLA in healthy donors. The V gene end was trimmed by 3 bases and the J gene end by 3 bases; junction bases not matched to a gene: 1. The CDR3 sequence is 13 residues long. Germline values: CDR1 SGHTA, CDR2 FQGTGA. The PCR ran on 60 Vbeta and 13 Jbeta primers. The protocol was immunoSEQ multiplex PCR, while the TCRdb copy is restricted to in-frame clones and leaves out a portion. The sample yields around 140,000 clones, approximately 82% seen once. Sequencing was performed on PBMCs. The V and J genes are TRBV7-3 and TRBJ1-1; 7 positions agree with TRBD1. The clonotype was recovered from a man aged 25 to 40 in good health and CMV-seropositive. The CDR3 loop is CASSFGQDTEAFF. CDR3 coding DNA: TGTGCCAGCAGCTTCGGACAGGACACTGAAGCTTTCTTT.